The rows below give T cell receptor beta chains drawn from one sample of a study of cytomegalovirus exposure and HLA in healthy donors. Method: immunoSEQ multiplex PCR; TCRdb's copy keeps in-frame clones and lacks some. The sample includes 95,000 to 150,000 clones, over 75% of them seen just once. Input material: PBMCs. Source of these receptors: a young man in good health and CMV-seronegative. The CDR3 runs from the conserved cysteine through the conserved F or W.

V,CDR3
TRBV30,CAWSVKGNYGYTF
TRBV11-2,CASRKTGTGANVLTF
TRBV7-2,CASSLDLGQPQHF
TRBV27,CASSLGQGGSPLHF
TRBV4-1,CASSTRQGPYGYTF
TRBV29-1,CSVVQGITQETQYF
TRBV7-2,CASSKSPVEAFF
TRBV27,CASSWTGGHGELFF
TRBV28,CASSLSQAAAKDTQYF
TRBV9,CASSVGVGGEKLFF
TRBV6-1,CATGARGQTDTQYF
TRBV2,CASSVDRAGEQYF
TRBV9,CASSGQTGGSDTQYF
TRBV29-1,CSVEDRQGKKGYYGYTF
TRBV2,CASSVGQIGTDTQYF
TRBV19,CASKEGANSPLHF
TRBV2,CASSETSGGLYNEQFF
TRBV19,CATSITFGQGMTTRNQPQHF
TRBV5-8,CASSLRTASTAGELFF
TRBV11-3,CANLSEAEQYF
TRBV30,CAWSVLSGANGLTF
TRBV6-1,CASSEQGHTEAFF
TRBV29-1,CSVEVGRRETQYF
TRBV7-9,CASSSLGGAYNEQFF
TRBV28,CASSVGTGGGYEQYF
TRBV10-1,CASSLLAGKRSTDTQYF
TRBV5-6,CASSYTDYNEQFF
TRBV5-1,CASSFGGVGPYEQYF
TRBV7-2,CASSLTPGQGVHEQYF
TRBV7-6,CASSRGTGFPYEQYF
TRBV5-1,CASSSPRAPSPQETQYF
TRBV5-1,CASHRGFPNEKLFF
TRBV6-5,CASSLNRGGLGYGYTF
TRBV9,CASSVFGGNLNTGELFF
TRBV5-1,CASSPDLGIFNTGELFF
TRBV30,CAFGTEKREKLFF
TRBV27,CASSSTGYTEAFF
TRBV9,CASSVGGREGKTQYF
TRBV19,CASSVSGANGLTF
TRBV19,CASCRAMWNTEAFF
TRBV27,CASSFLYGTDNEQFF
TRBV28,CASSSRTAFSNQPQHF